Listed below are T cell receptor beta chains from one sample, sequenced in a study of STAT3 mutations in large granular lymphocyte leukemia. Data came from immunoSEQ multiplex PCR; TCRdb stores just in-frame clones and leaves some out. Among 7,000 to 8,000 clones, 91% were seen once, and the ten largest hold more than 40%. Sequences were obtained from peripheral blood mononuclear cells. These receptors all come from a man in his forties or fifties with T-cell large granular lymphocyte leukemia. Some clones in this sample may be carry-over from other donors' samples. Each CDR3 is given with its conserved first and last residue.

cdr3_aa: CASSLKGDTQYF
j_call: TRBJ2-3
v_call: TRBV5-4

cdr3_aa: CASSVGRFQETQYF
j_call: TRBJ2-5
v_call: TRBV7-9

cdr3_aa: CASSPQVTGEAFF
j_call: TRBJ1-1
v_call: TRBV18

cdr3_aa: CASSADFYTGELFF
j_call: TRBJ2-2
v_call: TRBV27

cdr3_aa: CASSLEGTAFEKLFF
j_call: TRBJ1-4
v_call: TRBV7-9

cdr3_aa: CSVAPADTEAFF
j_call: TRBJ1-1
v_call: TRBV29-1

cdr3_aa: CASSQGLAGPKETQYF
j_call: TRBJ2-5
v_call: TRBV7-3

cdr3_aa: CASTWGTQPQHF
j_call: TRBJ1-5
v_call: TRBV28

cdr3_aa: CASSLAGEQYF
j_call: TRBJ2-7
v_call: TRBV5-6

cdr3_aa: CASSLAATGVEAFF
j_call: TRBJ1-1
v_call: TRBV7-2

cdr3_aa: CASSLEGRVGEQYF
j_call: TRBJ2-7
v_call: TRBV5-1